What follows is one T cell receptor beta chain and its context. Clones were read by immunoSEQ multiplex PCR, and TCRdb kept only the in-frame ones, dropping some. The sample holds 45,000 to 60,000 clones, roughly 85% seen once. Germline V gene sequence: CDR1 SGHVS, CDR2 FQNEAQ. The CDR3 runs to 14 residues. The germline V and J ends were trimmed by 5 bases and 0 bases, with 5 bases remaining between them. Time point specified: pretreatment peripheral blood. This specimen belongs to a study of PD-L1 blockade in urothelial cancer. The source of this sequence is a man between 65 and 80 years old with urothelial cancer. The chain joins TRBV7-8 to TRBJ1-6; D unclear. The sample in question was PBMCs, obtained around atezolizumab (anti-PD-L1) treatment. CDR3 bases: TGTGCCAGCAGCCCCAGCTCCTATAATTCACCCCTCCACTTT. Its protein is CASSPSSYNSPLHF.